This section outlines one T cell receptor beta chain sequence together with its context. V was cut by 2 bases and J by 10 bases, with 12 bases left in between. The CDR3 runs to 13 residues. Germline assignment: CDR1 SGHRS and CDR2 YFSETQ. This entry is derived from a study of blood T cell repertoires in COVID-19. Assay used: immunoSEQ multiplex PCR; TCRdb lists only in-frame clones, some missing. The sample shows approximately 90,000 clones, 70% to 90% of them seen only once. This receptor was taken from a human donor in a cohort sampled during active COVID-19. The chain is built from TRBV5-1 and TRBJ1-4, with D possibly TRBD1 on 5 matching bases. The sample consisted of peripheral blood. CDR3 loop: CASSFGEGRKLFF. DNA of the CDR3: TGCGCCAGCAGCTTCGGGGAGGGGAGAAAACTGTTTTTT.